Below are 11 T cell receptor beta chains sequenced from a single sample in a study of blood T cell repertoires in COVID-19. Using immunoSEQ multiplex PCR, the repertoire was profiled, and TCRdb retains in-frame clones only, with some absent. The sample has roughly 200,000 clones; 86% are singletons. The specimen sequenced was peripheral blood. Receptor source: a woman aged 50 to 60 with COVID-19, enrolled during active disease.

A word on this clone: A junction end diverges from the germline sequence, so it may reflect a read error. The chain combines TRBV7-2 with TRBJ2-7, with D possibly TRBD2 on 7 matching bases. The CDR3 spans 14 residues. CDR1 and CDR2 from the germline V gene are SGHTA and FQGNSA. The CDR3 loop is CASSLTGPGGQVRF. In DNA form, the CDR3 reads TGTGCCAGCAGCTTAACGGGCCCCGGGGGGCAGGTGAGATTC.

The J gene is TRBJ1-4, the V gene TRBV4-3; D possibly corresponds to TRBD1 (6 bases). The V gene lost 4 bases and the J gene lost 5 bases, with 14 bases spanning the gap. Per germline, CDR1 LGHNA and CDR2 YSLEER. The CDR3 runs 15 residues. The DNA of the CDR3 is TGCGCCAGCAGCCGAACAGGGTGGCGGAATGAAAAACTGTTTTTT. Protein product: CASSRTGWRNEKLFF.

CDR3 in DNA: TGTGCCAGTAGTTCCATTAATTCACCCCTCCACTTT. Translating it yields CASSSINSPLHF. This chain uses TRBV19 with TRBJ1-6; D remains ambiguous. The CDR3 totals 12 residues. The V and J ends lost 5 bases and 6 bases respectively, with 5 bases between them. The germline gives CDR1 LNHDA, CDR2 SQIVND (reference sequence).

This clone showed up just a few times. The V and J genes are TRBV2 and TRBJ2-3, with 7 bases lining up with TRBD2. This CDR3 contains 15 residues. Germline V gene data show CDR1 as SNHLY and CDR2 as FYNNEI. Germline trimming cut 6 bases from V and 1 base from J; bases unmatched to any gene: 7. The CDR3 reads CASSRGGVGTDTQYF. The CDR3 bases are TGTGCCAGCAGCCGCGGGGGTGTCGGCACAGATACGCAGTATTTT.

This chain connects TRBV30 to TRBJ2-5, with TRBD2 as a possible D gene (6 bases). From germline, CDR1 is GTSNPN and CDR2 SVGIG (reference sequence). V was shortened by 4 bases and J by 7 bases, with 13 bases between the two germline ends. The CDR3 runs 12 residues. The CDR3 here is CAWKGLPRTQYF. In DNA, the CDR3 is TGTGCCTGGAAGGGACTCCCCAGGACCCAGTACTTC.

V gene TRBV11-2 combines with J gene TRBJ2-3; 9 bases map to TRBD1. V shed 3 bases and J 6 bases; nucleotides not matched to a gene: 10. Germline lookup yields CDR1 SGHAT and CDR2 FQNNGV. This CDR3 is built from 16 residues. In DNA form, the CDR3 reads TGTGCCAGCAGCTTCGCCGGGACAGGGCTAGAGGATACGCAGTATTTT. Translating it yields CASSFAGTGLEDTQYF.

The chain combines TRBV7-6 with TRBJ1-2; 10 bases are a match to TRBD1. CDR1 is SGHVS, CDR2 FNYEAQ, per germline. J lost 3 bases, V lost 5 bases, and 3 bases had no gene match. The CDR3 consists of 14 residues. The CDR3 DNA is TGTGCCAGCAGCCAAGGACAGGGGGACTATGGCTACACCTTC. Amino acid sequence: CASSQGQGDYGYTF. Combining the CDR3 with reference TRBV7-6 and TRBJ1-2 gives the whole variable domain GAGVSQSPRYKVTKRGQDVALRCDPISGHVSLYWYRQALGQGPEFLTYFNYEAQQDKSGLPNDRFSAERPEGSISTLTIQRTEQRDSAMYRCASSQGQGDYGYTFGSGTRLTVV.

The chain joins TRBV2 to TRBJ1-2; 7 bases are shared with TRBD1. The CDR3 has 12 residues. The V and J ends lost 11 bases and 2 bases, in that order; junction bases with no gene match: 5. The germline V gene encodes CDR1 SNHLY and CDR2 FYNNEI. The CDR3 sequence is CAVGTENYGYTF. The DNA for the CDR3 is TGTGCCGTTGGGACAGAGAACTATGGCTACACCTTC.

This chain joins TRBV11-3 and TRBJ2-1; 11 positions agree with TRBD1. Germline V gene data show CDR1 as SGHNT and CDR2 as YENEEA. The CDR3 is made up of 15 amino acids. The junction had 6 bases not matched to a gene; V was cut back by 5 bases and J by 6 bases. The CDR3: CASSIGTGGPNEQFF. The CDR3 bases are TGTGCCAGCAGCATCGGGACAGGGGGGCCCAATGAGCAGTTCTTC.

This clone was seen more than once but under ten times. As DNA, the CDR3 is TGCGCCAGCAGTCGACTACCCAGACAGGGGGAGGTATATGGCTACACCTTC. The encoded protein is CASSRLPRQGEVYGYTF. The rearrangement links TRBV4-1 to TRBJ1-2; 9 nucleotides agree with TRBD1. Germline V gene sequence: CDR1 MGHRA, CDR2 YSYEKL. CDR3 length equals 17 residues. Trimming at V came to 6 bases and at J to 5 bases, leaving 16 bases not matched to a gene.

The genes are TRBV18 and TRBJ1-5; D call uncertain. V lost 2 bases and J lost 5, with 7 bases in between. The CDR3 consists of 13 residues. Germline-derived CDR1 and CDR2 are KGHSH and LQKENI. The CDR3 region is CASSPSQDQPQHF. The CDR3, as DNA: TGTGCCAGCTCACCAAGCCAGGATCAGCCCCAGCATTTT.